These T cell receptor beta chains were read from a single sample in a study of regulatory T cells in long-lasting Graves disease. TCRdb called the multiplex PCR reads again in MiXCR, with one record for every CDR3 protein. The data contain about half a million distinct CDR3 sequences, 9.5% to 15% of them singletons. The same sample was also used in a study of T cells in Graves' hyperthyroidism and ophthalmopathy.

The specimen was peripheral blood mononuclear cells (PBMCs), collected at new diagnosis, from a patient treated with antithyroid drugs. The receptors were sampled from a woman aged 25 to 45 with Graves disease. The CDR3 runs from the conserved cysteine through the conserved F or W. The D gene is left open where the match is weak. Size is omitted from some rows. Given values are once, few, many or a class for expanded clones.

>-|TRBV4-3|TRBJ2-1|many|14
CASSRQGWGDEQFF
TGCGCCAGCAGCCGGCAGGGTTGGGGCGATGAGCAGTTCTTC
>-|TRBV10-1|TRBJ2-2|-|15
CASSEYREYTGELFF
TGCGCCAGCAGCGAATACAGGGAGTACACCGGGGAGCTGTTTTTT
>-|TRBV15|TRBJ2-7|many|16
CATSRDLGRRAYEQYF
TGTGCCACCAGCAGAGATCTTGGAAGGCGGGCCTACGAGCAGTACTTC
>-|TRBV14|TRBJ2-2|few|14
CASSRRSRTGELFF
TGTGCCAGCAGCCGACGGAGCCGCACCGGGGAGCTGTTTTTT
>-|TRBV20-1|TRBJ2-1|many|15
CSARTLAGTYNEQFF
TGCAGTGCTAGAACACTAGCAGGGACCTACAATGAGCAGTTCTTC
>-|TRBV30|TRBJ2-5|few|14
CAWSVSVVAETQYF
TGTGCCTGGAGTGTATCCGTCGTAGCAGAGACCCAGTACTTC
>-|TRBV2|TRBJ2-5|many|12
CASSGTARTQYF
TGTGCCAGCAGTGGGACGGCAAGGACCCAGTACTTC
>-|TRBV18|TRBJ2-7|many|16
CASSPSTGLISYEQYF
TGTGCCAGCTCACCGTCGACAGGCCTGATTAGCTACGAGCAGTACTTC
>-|TRBV6-1|TRBJ2-7|many|16
CASSRARTADGYEQYF
TGTGCCAGCAGCAGAGCCCGGACAGCCGACGGCTACGAGCAGTACTTC
>-|TRBV7-3|TRBJ2-1|few|16
CASSLTGGRLYNEQFF
TGTGCCAGCAGCTTAACGGGTGGTCGGCTGTACAATGAGCAGTTCTTC
>-|TRBV20-1|TRBJ1-1|few|12
CSAGWTANEAFF
TGCAGTGCGGGTTGGACTGCCAATGAAGCTTTCTTT
>TRBD2|TRBV6-1|TRBJ2-1|many|16
CASSIPGLASRDEQFF
TGTGCCAGCAGTATACCGGGACTAGCCTCTAGGGATGAGCAGTTCTTC
>-|TRBV7-6|TRBJ2-2|few|17
CASSLDSRGGGTGELFF
TGTGCCAGCAGCTTAGACTCGAGGGGAGGAGGGACCGGGGAGCTGTTTTTT
>-|TRBV9|TRBJ2-1|many|16
CASSAELRRSYNEQFF
TGTGCCAGCAGCGCCGAGCTCCGTAGGTCCTACAATGAGCAGTTCTTC
>TRBD2|TRBV3-1|TRBJ2-2|-|15
CASSLRGRATGELFF
TGTGCCAGCAGCCTGCGGGGGAGGGCCACCGGGGAGCTGTTTTTT
>TRBD1|TRBV20-1|TRBJ2-2|many|15
CSARVGDRVTGELFF
TGCAGTGCCCGAGTGGGGGACAGGGTAACCGGGGAGCTGTTTTTT
>-|TRBV13|TRBJ2-7|-|16
CASSSSNPPSPYEQYF
TGTGCCAGCAGCTCGTCCAATCCGCCTTCCCCCTACGAGCAGTACTTC
>-|TRBV2|TRBJ2-1|many|14
CASEPGLPYNEQFF
TGTGCCAGCGAACCGGGACTTCCCTACAATGAGCAGTTCTTC
>TRBD1|TRBV2|TRBJ1-5|many|17
CASRRDRTTHSNQPQHF
TGTGCCAGCAGGCGGGACAGGACAACTCATAGCAATCAGCCCCAGCATTTT
>TRBD1|TRBV2|TRBJ1-3|many|14
CASRGTGTGNTIYF
TGTGCCAGCAGAGGGACAGGGACGGGAAACACCATATATTTT
>-|TRBV20-1|TRBJ1-2|many|14
CSAIGTEANYGYTF
TGCAGTGCCATCGGGACGGAAGCTAACTATGGCTACACCTTC
>-|TRBV28|TRBJ2-5|many|15
CASSFLVGGVETQYF
TGTGCCAGCAGTTTTCTGGTGGGGGGCGTAGAGACCCAGTACTTC
>-|TRBV15|TRBJ2-5|many|14
CATSRDLPSETQYF
TGTGCCACCAGCAGAGATCTGCCGAGTGAGACCCAGTACTTC
>-|TRBV5-5|TRBJ1-1|few|14
CASRRSVQNTEAFF
TGTGCCAGCAGGCGGAGTGTGCAGAACACTGAAGCTTTCTTT
>-|TRBV30|TRBJ2-2|many|15
CAWSGLAVMSGELFF
TGTGCCTGGAGTGGGCTAGCCGTCATGTCCGGGGAGCTGTTTTTT
>-|TRBV5-1|TRBJ1-2|-|14
CASSLNRGFDGYTF
TGCGCCAGCAGCTTGAATCGGGGCTTCGACGGCTACACCTTC
>-|TRBV7-9|TRBJ1-2|-|13
CASSSGVAYGYTF
TGTGCCAGCAGCTCAGGGGTGGCCTATGGCTACACCTTC
>TRBD2|TRBV10-2|TRBJ2-2|-|16
CASRGSGNANTGELFF
TGCGCCAGCCGCGGGAGCGGGAACGCGAACACCGGGGAGCTGTTTTTT
>TRBD2|TRBV20-1|TRBJ2-1|few|16
CSALRLAGHIYNEQFF
TGCAGTGCTCTTAGACTAGCGGGCCACATCTACAATGAGCAGTTCTTC
>-|TRBV11-2|TRBJ2-1|many|18
CASSLSDLGDGRYNEQFF
TGTGCCAGCAGCTTAAGTGATTTAGGGGACGGGCGGTACAATGAGCAGTTCTTC
>TRBD1|TRBV6-2/TRBV6-3|TRBJ1-5|many|16
CASSYSGGDSNQPQHF
TGTGCCAGCAGTTACTCAGGGGGCGATAGCAATCAGCCCCAGCATTTT
>-|TRBV18|TRBJ1-2|many|16
CASSERTGGSSYGYTF
TGTGCCAGCTCAGAAAGGACGGGGGGATCAAGCTATGGCTACACCTTC
>TRBD1|TRBV7-2|TRBJ2-5|-|15
CASSLLGQVQETQYF
TGTGCCAGCAGCTTACTGGGACAGGTTCAAGAGACCCAGTACTTC
>-|TRBV28|TRBJ2-7|many|12
CASTWRGGEQYF
TGTGCCAGCACCTGGCGAGGGGGCGAGCAGTACTTC
>TRBD2|TRBV20-1|TRBJ2-1|-|17
CSARHSIAGGPGDEQFF
TGCAGTGCTAGACATAGTATAGCGGGAGGGCCGGGAGATGAGCAGTTCTTC
>-|TRBV7-9|TRBJ1-3|many|19
CASSWTTGALPISGNTIYF
TGTGCCAGCAGCTGGACGACAGGCGCCTTACCCATCTCTGGAAACACCATATATTTT
>TRBD1|TRBV19|TRBJ1-1|many|16
CASSRGTGLLDTEAFF
TGTGCCAGTAGTCGAGGGACAGGGCTTCTCGACACTGAAGCTTTCTTT
>-|TRBV9|TRBJ2-7|many|15
CASSVAPWDSNEQYF
TGTGCCAGCAGCGTAGCTCCCTGGGATAGCAACGAGCAGTACTTC
>TRBD2|TRBV5-1|TRBJ2-3|few|14
CASSLGDYPDTQYF
TGCGCCAGCAGCTTGGGGGACTATCCAGATACGCAGTATTTT
>-|TRBV30|TRBJ2-3|many|12
CAWNSAGDTQYF
TGTGCCTGGAACAGCGCCGGAGATACGCAGTATTTT
>-|TRBV12-3/TRBV12-4|TRBJ1-4|many|14
CASTGPIEVEKLFF
TGTGCCAGCACCGGACCCATAGAGGTTGAAAAACTGTTTTTT
>-|TRBV7-9|TRBJ1-6|many|17
CASSPGRDRSYNSPLHF
TGTGCCAGCAGCCCCGGCCGTGACCGCTCCTATAATTCACCCCTCCACTTT
>TRBD1|TRBV24-1|TRBJ1-1|many|15
CATSDPRQGVSEAFF
TGTGCCACCAGTGACCCTAGACAGGGGGTCTCTGAAGCTTTCTTT
>-|TRBV3-1|TRBJ1-1|many|13
CASSHFMNTEAFF
TGTGCCAGCAGCCACTTTATGAACACTGAAGCTTTCTTT
>-|TRBV28|TRBJ1-2|-|14
CASSLPTGNYGYTF
TGTGCCAGCAGTTTACCCACAGGGAACTATGGCTACACCTTC
>-|TRBV9|TRBJ1-3|few|16
CASSGLGGLSGNTIYF
TGTGCCAGCAGCGGCCTGGGAGGGCTGTCTGGAAACACCATATATTTT
>-|TRBV11-3|TRBJ2-2|-|20
CASSPRVKLAEITNTGELFF
TGTGCCAGCAGCCCAAGGGTGAAACTAGCCGAAATAACGAACACCGGGGAGCTGTTTTTT
>-|TRBV29-1|TRBJ1-2|few|15
CSVYLTGGANYGYTF
TGCAGCGTCTACCTCACTGGGGGCGCGAACTATGGCTACACCTTC
>-|TRBV18|TRBJ1-6|many|15
CASSPRARRNSPLHF
TGTGCCAGCTCACCAAGGGCCAGAAGGAATTCACCCCTCCACTTT
>TRBD2|TRBV20-1|TRBJ2-1|many|16
CSAPPTSGRGYNEQFF
TGCAGTGCTCCACCGACTAGCGGGAGGGGGTACAATGAGCAGTTCTTC
>-|TRBV20-1|TRBJ2-3|-|12
CSARATVDTQYF
TGCAGTGCTAGAGCCACGGTGGATACGCAGTATTTT
>TRBD2|TRBV2|TRBJ2-7|-|20
CASSLGRLATSGRISYEQYF
TGTGCCAGCAGTTTAGGCCGTCTCGCGACTAGCGGGAGAATCTCCTACGAGCAGTACTTC
>-|TRBV5-1|TRBJ2-2|few|15
CASSLAGRVTGELFF
TGCGCCAGCAGCTTAGCCGGGAGAGTGACCGGGGAGCTGTTTTTT
>-|TRBV14|TRBJ2-1|-|18
CASSQENKRVTSYNEQFF
TGTGCCAGCAGCCAAGAGAATAAGCGGGTTACCTCCTACAATGAGCAGTTCTTC
>-|TRBV7-2|TRBJ1-4|many|14
CASSLAGFGEKLFF
TGTGCCAGCAGCTTAGCAGGGTTCGGTGAAAAACTGTTTTTT
>TRBD1|TRBV20-1|TRBJ2-7|many|13
CSAAQGDSYEQYF
TGCAGTGCCGCGCAGGGGGACTCCTACGAGCAGTACTTC
>-|TRBV3-1|TRBJ1-5|many|14
CASSQDAGNQPQHF
TGTGCCAGCAGCCAAGATGCAGGGAATCAGCCCCAGCATTTT
>-|TRBV29-1|TRBJ1-5|many|14
CSVTEGSSNQPQHF
TGCAGCGTTACCGAGGGGAGTAGCAATCAGCCCCAGCATTTT
>TRBD1|TRBV18|TRBJ2-7|many|14
CASSPRQGGYEQYF
TGTGCCAGCTCACCGAGACAGGGTGGCTACGAGCAGTACTTC
>-|TRBV6-5|TRBJ1-1|-|15
CASSYPPGQGTEAFF
TGTGCCAGCAGTTACCCCCCGGGGCAAGGGACTGAAGCTTTCTTT